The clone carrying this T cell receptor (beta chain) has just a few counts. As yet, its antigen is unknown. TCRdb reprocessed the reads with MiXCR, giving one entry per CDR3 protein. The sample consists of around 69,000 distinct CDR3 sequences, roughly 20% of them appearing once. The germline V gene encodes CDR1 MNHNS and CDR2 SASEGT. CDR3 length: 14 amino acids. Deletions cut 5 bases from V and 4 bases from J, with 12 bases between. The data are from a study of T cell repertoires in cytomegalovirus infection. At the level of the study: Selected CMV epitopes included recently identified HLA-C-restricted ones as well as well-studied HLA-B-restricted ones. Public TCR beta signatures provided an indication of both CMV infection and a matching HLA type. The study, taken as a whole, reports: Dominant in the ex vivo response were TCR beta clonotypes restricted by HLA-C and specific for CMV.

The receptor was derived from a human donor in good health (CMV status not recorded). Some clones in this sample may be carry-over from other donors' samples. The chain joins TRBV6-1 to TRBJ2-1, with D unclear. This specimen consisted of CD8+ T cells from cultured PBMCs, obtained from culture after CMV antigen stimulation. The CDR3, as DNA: TGTGCCAGCAGTTACAGCCCTGCATACAATGAGCAGTTCTTC. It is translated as CASSYSPAYNEQFF.